These 13 T cell receptor beta chains originate from one sample sequenced in a study of CD8+CD57+ T cells in acquired aplastic anemia. Profiling that covered TCR beta VDJ and CDR3 relied on genomic DNA as its template. From the reads, TCRdb called clonotypes with MiXCR, one entry per CDR3 protein. Of hundreds of thousands of distinct CDR3 sequences in the sample, around 82% were seen once. By flow cytometry, patients selected for sequencing had shown an expansion of CD8+CD57+ cells. Material: sorted CD4+, CD8+, or CD8+CD57+ T cells (not recorded which) from PBMCs. The source of these receptors is a human donor with aplastic anemia.

As to this clonotype: One end of the junction does not line up with germline, which may come from a read error. The chain has TRBV9 and TRBJ1-2; 7 nucleotides line up with TRBD1. Germline V lookup: CDR1 SGDLS, CDR2 YYNGEE. The CDR3 contains 13 residues. CDR3 sequence: CASGEGGTDTYYF. In DNA form, the CDR3 reads TGTGCCAGCGGCGAAGGGGGCACAGATACGTACTATTTC.

Comment on this clonotype: The CDR3 does not end in the conserved phenylalanine or tryptophan, so this is likely a read error. The DNA is omitted, as the CDR3 cannot be located on it reliably, and the CDR3 follows TCRdb's listing. The chain carries TRBV9 and TRBJ2-3; the table's D gene call, TRBD1, was not cross checked with the DNA. Inclusive of both ends, the CDR3 amounts to 13 amino acids. Germline V lookup: CDR1 SGDLS, CDR2 YYNGEE. CDR3 protein: CASSVSAGGTSGV.

In regard to this clonotype: The CDR3 does not close with the conserved phenylalanine or tryptophan, likely indicating a read error. The DNA is omitted, as the CDR3 cannot be located on it reliably, and the CDR3 follows TCRdb's listing. V and J are TRBV7-8 and TRBJ1-2; TRBD1 was called by the table and not checked on the DNA. From germline, CDR1 is SGHVS and CDR2 FQNEAQ. Inclusive of both ends, the CDR3 amounts to 13 amino acids. CDR3 in amino acids: CASSLDLAGRYVG.

Remarks on this clonotype: The DNA is omitted, as the CDR3 cannot be located on it reliably, and the CDR3 follows TCRdb's listing. The CDR3 spells CASSSGVGEQCFGPGF. The J gene is TRBJ2-1, the V gene TRBV2; whether TRBD2, the table's D call, matches the DNA was not checked. The germline CDR1 and CDR2 sequences are SNHLY and FYNNEI. A total of 16 residues make up the CDR3, ends included.

In this sample, this clonotype turned up once. The chain couples TRBV6-1 to TRBJ1-1; unclear D gene. The germline V gene has CDR1 MNHNS and CDR2 SASEGT. The CDR3 runs to 14 residues. V was cut by 7 bases and J by 2 bases, with 14 bases left in between. CDR3 nucleotides: TGTGCCAGCACCCAACCCGGCAAAAACACTGAAGCTTTCTTT. Its translation: CASTQPGKNTEAFF.

The chain combines TRBV10-3 with TRBJ1-6, with D possibly matching TRBD1 (5 bases). V gave up 11 bases and J gave up 9 bases, with 20 bases separating them. Germline values: CDR1 ENHRY, CDR2 SYGVKD. There are 14 residues in the CDR3. The CDR3 spells CASRQGTNGSPLHF. The DNA for the CDR3 is TGTGCCTCCCGGCAGGGCACGAACGGTTCACCCCTCCACTTT.

The chain links TRBV7-9 to TRBJ2-1; 9 bases fit TRBD2. The CDR3 consists of 16 residues. J gave up 5 bases and V 0 bases, and 5 bases lay outside the gene matches. Looked up from germline, CDR1 is SEHNR and CDR2 is FQNEAQ (reference sequence). The CDR3: CASSLARSGGNNEQFF. CDR3 DNA: TGTGCCAGCAGCTTAGCAAGAAGCGGGGGGAACAATGAGCAGTTCTTC.

To note about this clonotype: This CDR3 fails to terminate in the conserved phenylalanine or tryptophan, so it likely reflects a read error. The limits of the CDR3 on the DNA are not certain, so only TCRdb's listed CDR3 is given. The J gene is TRBJ2-3, the V gene TRBV7-2; the table's D call, TRBD1, has no DNA check behind it. Inclusive of both ends, the CDR3 amounts to 13 amino acids. CDR1 and CDR2 (germline): SGHTA, FQGNSA. Here the CDR3 reads CASSFGVTQEPQY.

As regards this clonotype: The CDR3 end shows no conserved phenylalanine or tryptophan, and so a read error is likely. The J gene is TRBJ1-1, the V gene TRBV2, with D unclear. This CDR3 spans 14 amino acids. V shed 6 bases and J shed 6 bases, with 17 bases lying between them. Germline V gene sequence: CDR1 SNHLY, CDR2 FYNNEI. CDR3 loop: CASSDYSINAEAFV. In DNA, the CDR3 is TGTGCCAGCAGCGATTACAGCATCAACGCTGAAGCTTTCGTT.

The rearrangement uses TRBV7-2 and TRBJ1-4; D gene ambiguous. CDR3 length equals 16 residues. Trimming cost V 4 bases and J 15 bases, with 27 bases left between them. Germline V gives CDR1 SGHTA, CDR2 FQGNSA. The CDR3 is CASSSLLENTGELLFF. The DNA for the CDR3 is TGTGCCAGCAGCTCCCTTCTAGAGAACACCGGGGAGCTGTTGTTTTTT.

This CDR3 reads CASSSAGGPDTQV. The DNA for the CDR3 is TGTGCCAGCAGCTCAGCGGGGGGGCCCGATACGCAGGTC. This chain uses TRBV7-8 with TRBJ2-7; 10 bases map to TRBD2. Germline CDR1 SGHVS, CDR2 FQNEAQ. This CDR3 is 13 amino acids long.

On this clonotype: Likely a read error: the CDR3 ends without its conserved phenylalanine or tryptophan. The chain's CDR3 is CASSLGGGTDKDEQFC. DNA for the CDR3: TGTGCCAGTAGCCTGGGTGGCGGAACCGACAAGGATGAGCAGTTCTGC. This sequence joins TRBV19 and TRBJ2-1, with no clear D. CDR1 and CDR2 from the germline V gene are LNHDA and SQIVND (reference sequence). The CDR3 totals 16 residues. V was cut by 6 bases and J by 8 bases, with 23 bases left in between.

The chain joins TRBV7-9 to TRBJ1-2; perhaps TRBD1 as D (5 bases). V lost 3 bases and J lost 3, with 17 bases in between. The CDR3 has 16 residues. Germline V gene data show CDR1 as SEHNR and CDR2 as FQNEAQ (reference sequence). CDR3 sequence reads: CASSFRGRGLDYGYTF. The CDR3 DNA reads as TGTGCCAGCAGCTTTCGAGGAAGGGGCTTGGACTATGGCTACACCTTC.